The entry below gives a single TCR beta chain sequence along with its context. This clone was detected once. Its antigen target is currently unknown. Base qualities are not recorded, but no much larger clone differs from it by a single base. These data come from a study of blood T cell repertoires in COVID-19 (dated by TCRdb to the early 2020s). A note on the overall study: Samples covering the acute and convalescent phases of COVID-19 were provided by collaborators in the United States, Italy and Spain. Deeply sampled blood TCRbeta repertoires from subjects exposed to, actively infected with, or recovered from COVID-19 were included in the dataset. Samples were obtained from the ongoing ImmuneRACE study (first 160 participants) and from about 1,300 subjects provided by 6 global collaborators. The sample metadata nearly always contained a de-identified subject ID, COVID-19 status, age in years and sex. Where HLA class I and class II types were available, the types were taken from metadata supplied by the sample provider, not from assay-based typing. The prospective study material was composed of cDNA or gDNA derived from T cells, B-cell-depleted T cells, or PBMCs. The repertoires were released in a freely available public database meant as a resource for research on the immune response to SARS-CoV-2.

Here is what the overall study found, with its caveats: The amount of clinical and demographic metadata varied by source and participant and was provided uncurated.

Germline trimming amounts to 3 bases on V and 0 bases on J, with 7 as the count of junction bases outside the gene matches. The CDR3 covers 18 residues, taking in both the cysteine and the phenylalanine. Kept here is only the CDR3 DNA, which spans 54 bases and is read in frame from base 1. The germline V gene gives CDR1 as KGHDR and CDR2 as SFDVKD. Participants in the prospective study were aged roughly 18 to 100 years, lived in 20 to 30 United States geographic areas, and enrolled through a virtual design. Cohort assignment in the prospective study relied on participant-reported clinical history from a screening survey and a study questionnaire. Recovered participants in ImmuneRACE Cohort 3 were defined as having two consecutive negative NP/OP PCR tests, clearance from a healthcare professional, or resolution of symptoms. In the prospective study, mobile phlebotomists collected whole blood, serum and a nasopharyngeal or oropharyngeal swab from each participant. Additional blood draws and questionnaires over an approximately 2-month period could optionally be provided by prospective study participants. Prospective study blood samples were shipped either frozen or at room temperature before DNA extraction.

TCRbeta CDR3 regions were amplified from genomic DNA using the immunoSEQ Assay, a bias-controlled multiplex PCR. The original methods were these. Nucleated cell counts per sample were estimated from amplification of reference gene primers within the assay. To quantify the absolute abundance of each unique TCRbeta CDR3 rearrangement, sequence reads were collapsed and filtered. Productive Simpson clonality was computed per sample as the square root of Simpson's diversity index over productive rearrangements. Sourced from immuneACCESS, this table was stored by TCRdb with only in-frame sequences that have V and J called. A share of the clones is absent; for the studies checked, an unresolved V gene accounts for under half, and the remainder has no known explanation. V, J and clone size reflect that table, while D and trimming were determined from the DNA. The sample table lists 240,000 or so clones, around 86% of them with a count of one. The leading ten clones occupy around 2% of the sample.

Sequencing was performed on PBMCs or T cells enriched from blood (not recorded which). The V and J segments used are TRBV24-1 and TRBJ2-6; 7 bases in the junction line up with TRBD2. The sequence was obtained from a woman between 45 and 60 years old who had recovered from COVID-19. The CDR3 reads as follows: CATSDNLAGASGANVLTF. The DNA is as follows: TGTGCCACCAGTGATAATCTGGCGGGAGCCTCTGGGGCCAACGTCCTGACTTTC.